The present entry profiles one T cell receptor (beta chain) with its context. These data come from a study of blood T cell repertoires in COVID-19. Across the study: The United States, Italy and Spain provided the acute and convalescent COVID-19 samples.

Repertoires were generated with immunoSEQ multiplex PCR, while TCRdb's copy carries only in-frame clones and drops some. This table holds more than 150,000 clones, more than 80% found once. This TCR was sampled from a man between 60 and 75 years old with acute or convalescent COVID-19. The specimen sequenced was peripheral blood.

The CDR3 is CASSPGTAEAFF. CDR3 DNA: TGTGCCAGCAGCCCGGGGACAGCTGAAGCTTTCTTT. V gene TRBV3-1 (or the pseudogene TRBV3-2) combines with J gene TRBJ1-1, with TRBD1 matching 7 bases. The CDR3 has 12 residues. V lost 4 bases to trimming and J lost 6 bases; unmatched junction nucleotides: 2. Germline assignment: CDR1 LGHDT and CDR2 YNNKEL (reference sequence).